A single sample gave rise to the 10 T cell receptor beta chains below, sequenced in a study of preoperative IRX-2 immunotherapy in early breast cancer. Profiled with immunoSEQ multiplex PCR; TCRdb holds only in-frame clones, not every one. The sample records roughly 62,000 clones, approximately 94% being singletons. Treatment given: preoperative locoregional IRX-2 cytokine immunotherapy. The sample was gathered from a patient treated with IRX-2 immunotherapy. Receptors originate from a human donor with breast cancer.

This CDR3 is CASSQVGSGGAVNEQFF. As DNA, the CDR3 is TGCGCCAGCAGCCAAGTGGGTAGCGGGGGGGCCGTCAATGAGCAGTTCTTC. The gene calls are TRBV4-1 and TRBJ2-1; 11 bases map to TRBD2. J lost 6 bases, V lost 1 base, and 8 bases had no gene match. This CDR3 has 17 residues. Looked up from germline, CDR1 is MGHRA and CDR2 is YSYEKL.

The J gene is TRBJ2-1, the V gene TRBV28; 7 bases fit TRBD2. With 3 bases clipped from V and 8 bases from J, the junction kept 7 bases outside the gene matches. Looked up from germline, CDR1 is MDHEN and CDR2 is SYDVKM. The CDR3 is made up of 14 amino acids. CDR3 sequence: CASSLSGGVYEQFF. CDR3 DNA: TGTGCCAGCAGTTTGTCGGGGGGTGTTTATGAGCAGTTCTTC.

V usage is TRBV2 and J usage is TRBJ1-1; D unclear. V was clipped by 3 bases and J by 2 bases, with 7 bases between them. CDR1 is SNHLY, CDR2 FYNNEI, per germline. The CDR3 extends over 13 amino acids. The CDR3 nucleotides read TGTGCCAGCAGTGATAATCTAAACACTGAAGCTTTCTTT. It codes for CASSDNLNTEAFF.

The chain links TRBV10-2 to TRBJ2-5; TRBD1 might be the D (6 bases). Trimming cost V 10 bases and J 5 bases, with 23 bases left between them. CDR1 is WSHSY, CDR2 SAAADI, per germline. CDR3 length: 15 residues. The CDR3 sequence is CATRRPQGRWETQYF. The CDR3 coding sequence is TGCGCCACCCGGCGGCCCCAGGGGCGGTGGGAGACCCAGTACTTC.

This chain uses TRBV4-3 with TRBJ2-5; TRBD1 matches at 7 bases. Germline CDR1 reads LGHNA; CDR2 reads YSLEER. The CDR3 is made up of 17 amino acids. J gave up 5 bases and V 0 bases, and 12 bases lay outside the gene matches. The CDR3 DNA reads as TGCGCCAGCAGCCAAGATAGGGGGCCAGGGTTGGGGGAGACCCAGTACTTC. Translation gives CASSQDRGPGLGETQYF.

The chain is built from TRBV7-2 and TRBJ2-2, with a possible D match to TRBD2 (6 bases). The CDR3 is 16 amino acids. From germline, CDR1 is SGHTA and CDR2 FQGNSA. V was cut by 5 bases and J by 4 bases, with 17 bases left in between. CDR3 in amino acids: CASSPWTTPGTGELFF. The CDR3 DNA sequence: TGTGCCAGCAGCCCATGGACTACACCGGGCACCGGGGAGCTGTTTTTT. Complete variable domain (other parts from reference TRBV7-2 and TRBJ2-2): GAGVSQSPSNKVTEKGKDVELRCDPISGHTALYWYRQSLGQGLEFLIYFQGNSAPDKSGLPSDRFSAERTGGSVSTLTIQRTQQEDSAVYLCASSPWTTPGTGELFFGEGSRLTVL.

This sequence joins TRBV11-2 and TRBJ2-5; D is undetermined. The germline CDR1 and CDR2 sequences are SGHAT and FQNNGV. The V gene lost 7 bases and the J gene lost 0 bases, with 15 bases spanning the gap. The CDR3 has 15 residues. CDR3 in DNA: TGTGCCAGCACCTTTGTGGGTCAGTACCAAGAGACCCAGTACTTC. It encodes CASTFVGQYQETQYF.

This chain links TRBV11-2 with TRBJ1-6; the D gene is possibly TRBD1 (6 bases). Trimming left V 4 bases short and J 6 bases short, with 16 bases between. Germline lookup yields CDR1 SGHAT and CDR2 FQNNGV. CDR3 length: 16 residues. The CDR3 is CASSSHRGQINSPLHF. The CDR3 bases are TGTGCCAGCAGCTCGCACCGGGGGCAGATTAATTCACCCCTCCACTTT. The variable domain in full, completed from reference TRBV11-2 and TRBJ1-6, reads EAGVAQSPRYKIIEKRQSVAFWCNPISGHATLYWYQQILGQGPKLLIQFQNNGVVDDSQLPKDRFSAERLKGVDSTLKIQPAKLEDSAVYLCASSSHRGQINSPLHFGNGTRLTVT.

The V and J genes are TRBV11-3 and TRBJ2-1, with D perhaps TRBD2 (5 bases). Germline CDR1 and CDR2: SGHNT and YENEEA. The CDR3 covers 16 residues. V was trimmed by 1 base and J by 4 bases, leaving 14 bases between them. The CDR3 is CASSLAQRYLYNEQFF. The CDR3 DNA reads as TGTGCCAGCAGCTTAGCCCAGCGGTACCTATACAATGAGCAGTTCTTC. The whole variable domain, filled in from reference TRBV11-3 and TRBJ2-1, reads EAGVVQSPRYKIIEKKQPVAFWCNPISGHNTLYWYLQNLGQGPELLIRYENEEAVDDSQLPKDRFSAERLKGVDSTLKIQPAELGDSAVYLCASSLAQRYLYNEQFFGPGTRLTVL.

The chain combines TRBV4-2 with TRBJ2-7; TRBD1 matches at 8 bases. The germline V gene has CDR1 LGHNA and CDR2 YNFKEQ. J was trimmed by 1 base and V by 0 bases; bases with no gene match: 5. The CDR3 has 16 residues. The CDR3: CASSQDRRQGSYEQYF. The CDR3 bases are TGTGCCAGCAGCCAAGATAGGCGACAGGGGTCCTACGAGCAGTACTTC.